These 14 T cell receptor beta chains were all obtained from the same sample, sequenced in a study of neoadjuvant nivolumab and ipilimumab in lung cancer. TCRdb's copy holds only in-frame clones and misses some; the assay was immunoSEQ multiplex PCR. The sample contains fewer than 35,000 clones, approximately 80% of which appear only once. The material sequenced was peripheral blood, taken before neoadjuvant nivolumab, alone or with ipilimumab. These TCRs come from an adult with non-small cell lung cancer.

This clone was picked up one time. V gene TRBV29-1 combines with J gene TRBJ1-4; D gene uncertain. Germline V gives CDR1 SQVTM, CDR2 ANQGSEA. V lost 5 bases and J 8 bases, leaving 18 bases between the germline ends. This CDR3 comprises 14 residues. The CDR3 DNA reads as TGCAGCGTTCCTCAGCCGGGTGTTGGGGAAAAACTGTTTTTT. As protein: CSVPQPGVGEKLFF.

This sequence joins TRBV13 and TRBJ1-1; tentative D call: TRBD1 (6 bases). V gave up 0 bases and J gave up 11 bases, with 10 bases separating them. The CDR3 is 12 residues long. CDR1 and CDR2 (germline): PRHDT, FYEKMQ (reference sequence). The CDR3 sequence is CASSLGRGGAFF. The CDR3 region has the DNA TGTGCCAGCAGCTTAGGAAGGGGGGGTGCTTTCTTT.

The CDR3, as DNA: TGTGCCAGCAGCCTCAGGGTTTCCAGCACAGATACGCAGTATTTT. Translation: CASSLRVSSTDTQYF. The chain carries TRBV14 and TRBJ2-3, with D tentatively TRBD1 (5 bases). This CDR3 comprises 15 residues. Germline V CDR1 and CDR2: SGHDN, FVKESK. V lost 4 bases, J lost 0 bases, and 11 bases lay in between.

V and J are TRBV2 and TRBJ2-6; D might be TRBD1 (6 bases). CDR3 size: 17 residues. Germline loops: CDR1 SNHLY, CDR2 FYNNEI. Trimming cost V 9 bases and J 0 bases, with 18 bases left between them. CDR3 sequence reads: CARFLTGTSSGANVLTF. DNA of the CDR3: TGTGCCAGGTTCCTGACAGGTACCAGCTCTGGGGCCAACGTCCTGACTTTC.

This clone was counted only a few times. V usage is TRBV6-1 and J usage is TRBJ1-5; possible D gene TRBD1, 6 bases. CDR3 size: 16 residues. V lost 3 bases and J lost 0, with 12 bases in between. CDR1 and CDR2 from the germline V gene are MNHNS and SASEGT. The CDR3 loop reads CASSDGTGFSNQPQHF. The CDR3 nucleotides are TGTGCCAGCAGTGATGGAACAGGGTTTAGCAATCAGCCCCAGCATTTT.

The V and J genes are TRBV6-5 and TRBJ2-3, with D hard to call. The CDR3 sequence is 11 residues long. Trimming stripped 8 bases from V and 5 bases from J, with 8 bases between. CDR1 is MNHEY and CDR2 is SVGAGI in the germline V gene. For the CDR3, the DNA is TGTGCCAGCGGTAATCGAGATACGCAGTATTTT. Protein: CASGNRDTQYF.

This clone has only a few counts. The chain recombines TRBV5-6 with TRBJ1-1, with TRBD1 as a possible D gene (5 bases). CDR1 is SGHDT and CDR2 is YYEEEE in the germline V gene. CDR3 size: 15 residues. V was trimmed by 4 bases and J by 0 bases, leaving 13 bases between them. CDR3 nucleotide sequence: TGTGCCAGCAGCCCTGGGACTGGAATGAACACTGAAGCTTTCTTT. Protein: CASSPGTGMNTEAFF. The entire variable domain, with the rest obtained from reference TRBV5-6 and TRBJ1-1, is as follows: DAGVTQSPTHLIKTRGQQVTLRCSPKSGHDTVSWYQQALGQGPQFIFQYYEEEERQRGNFPDRFSGHQFPNYSSELNVNALLLGDSALYLCASSPGTGMNTEAFFGQGTRLTVV.

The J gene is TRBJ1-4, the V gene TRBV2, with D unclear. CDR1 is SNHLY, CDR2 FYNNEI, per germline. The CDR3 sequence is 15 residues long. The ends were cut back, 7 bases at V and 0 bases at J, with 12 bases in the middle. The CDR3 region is CASIRTPATNEKLFF. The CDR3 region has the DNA TGTGCCAGCATCAGGACGCCCGCAACTAATGAAAAACTGTTTTTT.

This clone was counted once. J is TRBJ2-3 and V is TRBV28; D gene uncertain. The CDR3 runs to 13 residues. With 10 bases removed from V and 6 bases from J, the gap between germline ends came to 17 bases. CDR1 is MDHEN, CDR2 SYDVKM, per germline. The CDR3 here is CATSGPPRDTQYF. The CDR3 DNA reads TGTGCCACCTCAGGTCCCCCTCGGGATACGCAGTATTTT.

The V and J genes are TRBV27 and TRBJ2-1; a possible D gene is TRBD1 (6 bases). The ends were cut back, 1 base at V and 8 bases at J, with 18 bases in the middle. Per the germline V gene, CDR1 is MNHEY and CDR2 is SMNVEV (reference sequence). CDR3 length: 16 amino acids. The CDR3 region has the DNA TGTGCCAGCAGTTTATGGGGGCAGGGAGAAAGGGATGAGCAGTTCTTC. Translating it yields CASSLWGQGERDEQFF.

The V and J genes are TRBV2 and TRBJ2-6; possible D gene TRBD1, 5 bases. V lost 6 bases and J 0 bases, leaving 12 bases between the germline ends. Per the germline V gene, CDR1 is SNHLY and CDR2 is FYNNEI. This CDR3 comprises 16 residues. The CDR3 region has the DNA TGTGCCAGCAGCCCCAGGGCGAACTCTGGGGCCAACGTCCTGACTTTC. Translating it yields CASSPRANSGANVLTF.

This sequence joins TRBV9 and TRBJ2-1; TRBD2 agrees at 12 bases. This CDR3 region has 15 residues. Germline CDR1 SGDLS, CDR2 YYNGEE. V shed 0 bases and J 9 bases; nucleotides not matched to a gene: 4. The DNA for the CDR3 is TGTGCCAGCAGCGTAGCTAGCGGGGGGGCGAGTGAGCAGTTCTTC. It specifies CASSVASGGASEQFF.

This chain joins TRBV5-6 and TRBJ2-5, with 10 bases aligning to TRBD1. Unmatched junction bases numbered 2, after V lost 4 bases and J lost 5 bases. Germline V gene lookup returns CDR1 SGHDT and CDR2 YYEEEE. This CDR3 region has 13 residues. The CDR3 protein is CASSRDRGETQYF. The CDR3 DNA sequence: TGTGCCAGCAGCAGGGACAGGGGCGAGACCCAGTACTTC.

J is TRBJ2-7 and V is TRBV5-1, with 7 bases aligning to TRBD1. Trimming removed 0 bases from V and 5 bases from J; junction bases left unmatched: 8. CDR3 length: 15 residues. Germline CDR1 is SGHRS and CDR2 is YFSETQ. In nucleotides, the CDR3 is TGCGCCAGCAGCTTGGACAGGGGCATTACGGACGAGCAGTACTTC. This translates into CASSLDRGITDEQYF.